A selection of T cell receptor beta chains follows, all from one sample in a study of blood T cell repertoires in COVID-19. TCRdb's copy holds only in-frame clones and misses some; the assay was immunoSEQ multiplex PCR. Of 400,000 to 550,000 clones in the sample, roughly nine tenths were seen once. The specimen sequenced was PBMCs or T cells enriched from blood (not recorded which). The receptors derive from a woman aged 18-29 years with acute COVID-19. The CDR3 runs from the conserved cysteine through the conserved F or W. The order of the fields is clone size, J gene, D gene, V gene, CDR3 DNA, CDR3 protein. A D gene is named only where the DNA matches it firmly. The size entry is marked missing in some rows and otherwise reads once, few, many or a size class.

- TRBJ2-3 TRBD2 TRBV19 TGTGCCAGTAGTATGACGGGACTAGCGGGGGGGCACACAGATACGCAGTATTTT CASSMTGLAGGHTDTQYF
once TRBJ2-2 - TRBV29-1 TGCAGCGTTGAAAGCAGGGCTAGAACCGGGGAGCTGTTTTTT CSVESRARTGELFF
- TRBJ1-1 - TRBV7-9 TGTGCCAGCAGCTTAGCAGGGGCGGCTTTCTTT CASSLAGAAFF
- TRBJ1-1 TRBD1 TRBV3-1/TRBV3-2 TGTGCCAGCAGCCAGACGACAGGGGGGGGCACTGAAGCTTTCTTT CASSQTTGGGTEAFF
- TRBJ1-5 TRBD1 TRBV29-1 TGCAGCGCGGGACAGAGCAATCAGCCCCAGCATTTT CSAGQSNQPQHF
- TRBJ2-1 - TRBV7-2 TGTGCCAGCAGCACCATACAGGGACCCAATGAGCAGTTCTTC CASSTIQGPNEQFF
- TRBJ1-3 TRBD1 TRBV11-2 TGTGCCAGCAGCTTAGCCCCAAACAGGGGGTACGGAAACACCATATATTTT CASSLAPNRGYGNTIYF
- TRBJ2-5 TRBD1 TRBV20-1 TGCAGTGCTAGTGGACAGGGAATAGAGACCCAGTACTTC CSASGQGIETQYF
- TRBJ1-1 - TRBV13 TGTGCCAGCAGCGTAACCGGGAACCTGGGAAACACTGAAGCTTTCTTT CASSVTGNLGNTEAFF
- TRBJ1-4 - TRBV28 TGTGCCAGCAGTTTGGGGCAGGAGGAAAAACTGTTTTTT CASSLGQEEKLFF
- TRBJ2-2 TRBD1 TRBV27 TGTGCCAGCAGACGACAGGGGGCGCGGACCGGGGAGCTGTTTTTT CASRRQGARTGELFF
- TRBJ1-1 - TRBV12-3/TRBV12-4 TGTGCCGGATACAGGGCTCGGGGTACTGAAGCTTTCTTT CAGYRARGTEAFF
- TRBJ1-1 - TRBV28 TGTGCCAGCAGTTCCTCAGACACTGAAGCTTTCTTT CASSSSDTEAFF
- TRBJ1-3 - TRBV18 TGTGCCAGCTCCCCTACTTTCTACACCTCGCCCGACTCCCGCTCTGGAAACACCATATATTTT CASSPTFYTSPDSRSGNTIYF
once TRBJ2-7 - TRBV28 TGTGCCAGCACTTCTTCGGGGGGCTCCCTCGAGCAGTACTTC CASTSSGGSLEQYF
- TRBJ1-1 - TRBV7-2 TGTGCCAGCAAAAGGGGGGGGAGCACTGAAGCTTTCTTT CASKRGGSTEAFF
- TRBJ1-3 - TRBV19 TGTGCCAGTAGTATCGGGGGAAACACCATATATTTT CASSIGGNTIYF
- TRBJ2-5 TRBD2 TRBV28 TGTGCCAGCAGCCGTAGCGGGAGCGTAGAGACCCAGTACTTC CASSRSGSVETQYF
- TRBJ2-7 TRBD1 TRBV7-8 TGTGCCAGCAGCTTAGGGGAGGACAGGGGGTACGAGCAGTACTTC CASSLGEDRGYEQYF
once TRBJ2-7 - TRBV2 TGTGCCAGCGGAGTAGCTGATGGCCTCGAGCAGTACTTC CASGVADGLEQYF
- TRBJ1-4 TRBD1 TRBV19 TGTGCCAGTAGGAGATCAGGGGGCGAAAATGAAAAACTGTTTTTT CASRRSGGENEKLFF
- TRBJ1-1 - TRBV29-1 TGCAGCGTTGAAGTCAGGGCGGACACTGAAGCTTTCTTT CSVEVRADTEAFF
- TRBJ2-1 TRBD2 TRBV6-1 TGTGCCAGCAGTGCCCAACTAGCGGGAGCGATCAATGAGCAGTTCTTC CASSAQLAGAINEQFF
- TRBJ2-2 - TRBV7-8 TGTGCCAGCAGCTTAAATGCTGGGCCTTACACCGGGGAGCTGTTTTTT CASSLNAGPYTGELFF
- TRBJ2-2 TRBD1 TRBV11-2 TGTGCCAGCAGCTTTACAGGGGGGAACGGGGAGCTGTTTTTT CASSFTGGNGELFF
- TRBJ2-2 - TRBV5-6 TGTGCCAGCAGCTTAAGTACATGGGGGGAGCTGTTTTTT CASSLSTWGELFF
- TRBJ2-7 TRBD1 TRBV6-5 TGTGCCAGCAGTTACGGTGGGGACAGGGGCCACGAGCAGTACTTC CASSYGGDRGHEQYF
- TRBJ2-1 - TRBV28 TGTGCCAGCAGTTCTCGCGATGAGCAGTTCTTC CASSSRDEQFF
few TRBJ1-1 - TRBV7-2 TGTGCCAGCAGCTTCTTCCTCGGGGATATGAACACTGAAGCTTTCTTT CASSFFLGDMNTEAFF
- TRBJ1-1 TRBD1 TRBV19 TGTGCCAGTAGTACCCCTCGACAGGGCACCGGAGAAGCTTTCTTT CASSTPRQGTGEAFF
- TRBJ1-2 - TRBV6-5 TGTGCCAGCAGTTACGGGGAGGGGAGAGGCTACACCTTC CASSYGEGRGYTF
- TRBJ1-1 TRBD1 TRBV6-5 TGTGCCAGCAGTTACGGGACAGGGGATACTGAAGCTTTCTTT CASSYGTGDTEAFF
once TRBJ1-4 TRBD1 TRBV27 TGTGCCAGCAGTCCGACAGGGGGCATGGGTGAAAAACTGTTTTTT CASSPTGGMGEKLFF
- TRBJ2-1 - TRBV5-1 TGCGCCAGCAGCTTGGCCATAGTAGGATGGACAGACAATGAGCAGTTCTTC CASSLAIVGWTDNEQFF
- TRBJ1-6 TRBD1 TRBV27 TGTGCCAGCAGTTTAGTGGGACAGGGCTTCGCGCCCCTCCACTTT CASSLVGQGFAPLHF
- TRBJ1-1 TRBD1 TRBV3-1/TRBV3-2 TGTGCCAGCAGCCAAGGCAGACAGGGGAACACTGAAGCTTTCTTT CASSQGRQGNTEAFF
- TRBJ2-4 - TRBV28 TGTGCCAGCAGCGACCTAAACAGGGCCCCATTGGCCAAAAACATTCAGTACTTC CASSDLNRAPLAKNIQYF
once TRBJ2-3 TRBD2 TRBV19 TGTGCCAGTAGTACCTTCCTAGCGGGAGGGCTAGATACGCAGTATTTT CASSTFLAGGLDTQYF
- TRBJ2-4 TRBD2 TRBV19 TGTGCCAGTACGGGACTAGAATCCGCCAAAAACATTCAGTACTTC CASTGLESAKNIQYF
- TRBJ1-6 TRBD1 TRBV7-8 TGTGCCAGCAGCTCCGGACAGGGGGTGATCTCACCCCTCCACTTT CASSSGQGVISPLHF
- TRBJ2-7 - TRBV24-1 TGTGCCACCAGTGATCCAACAGGGAAGCAGTACTTC CATSDPTGKQYF
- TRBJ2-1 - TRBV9 TGTGCCAGCAGCTTAGAGGGGCAGGGGTACAATGAGCAGTTCTTC CASSLEGQGYNEQFF
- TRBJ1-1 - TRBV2 TGTGCCAGCCTGGGGACACTCTCTGGGACTGAAGCTTTCTTT CASLGTLSGTEAFF
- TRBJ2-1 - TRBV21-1 TGTGCCAGCATCCTGACTAGGGACAATGAGCAGTTCTTC CASILTRDNEQFF
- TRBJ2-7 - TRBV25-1 TGTGCCAGCAGAAACCGACAGCCGCCCTACGAGCAGTACTTC CASRNRQPPYEQYF
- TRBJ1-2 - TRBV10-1 TGCGCCAGCATCGACAGCGTCGACTATGGCTACACCTTC CASIDSVDYGYTF
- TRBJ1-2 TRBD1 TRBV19 TGTGCCAGTAGTCAACCTCCGGGACAGATTAACTATGGCTACACCTTC CASSQPPGQINYGYTF
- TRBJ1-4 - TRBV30 TGTGCCTGCGATCGAGCAACTAATGAAAAACTGTTTTTT CACDRATNEKLFF
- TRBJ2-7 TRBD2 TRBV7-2 TGTGCCAGCAGCTTATTTGTAGGCGGGGGATCCGAGCAGTACTTC CASSLFVGGGSEQYF
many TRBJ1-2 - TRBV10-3 TGTGCCATCAGTGTGTCACAGGGTGTTGGTGGCTACACCTTC CAISVSQGVGGYTF
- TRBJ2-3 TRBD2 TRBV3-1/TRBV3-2 TGTGCCAGTAGCCCGGGACTAGCGGGAGGAACGCAGTATTTT CASSPGLAGGTQYF
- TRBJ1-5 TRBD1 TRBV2 TGTGCCAGCAGCGGACAGGGCCTGAATCAGCCCCAGCATTTT CASSGQGLNQPQHF
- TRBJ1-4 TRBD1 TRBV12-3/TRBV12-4 TGTGCCAGCAGACCAACAGGGGCTATGGGTCTGTTTTTT CASRPTGAMGLFF
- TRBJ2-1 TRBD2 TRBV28 TGTGCCAGCAGGGGGAGCGGGAGTGTCAATGAGCAGTTCTTC CASRGSGSVNEQFF
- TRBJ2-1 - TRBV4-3 TGCGCCAGCAGCCAAGAATTTCGGAGCTCCTACAATGAGCAGTTCTTC CASSQEFRSSYNEQFF
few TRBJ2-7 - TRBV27 TGTGCCGCTTCAGTCGATCCCTCCTACGAGCAGTACTTC CAASVDPSYEQYF
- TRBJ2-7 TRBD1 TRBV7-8 TGTGCCAGCAGCTTAGCCCATGCTGGGACAGGGGTCTCCTACGAGCAGTACTTC CASSLAHAGTGVSYEQYF
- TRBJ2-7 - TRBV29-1 TGCAGCGTTGCCGCGGACTCCTACGAGCAGTACTTC CSVAADSYEQYF